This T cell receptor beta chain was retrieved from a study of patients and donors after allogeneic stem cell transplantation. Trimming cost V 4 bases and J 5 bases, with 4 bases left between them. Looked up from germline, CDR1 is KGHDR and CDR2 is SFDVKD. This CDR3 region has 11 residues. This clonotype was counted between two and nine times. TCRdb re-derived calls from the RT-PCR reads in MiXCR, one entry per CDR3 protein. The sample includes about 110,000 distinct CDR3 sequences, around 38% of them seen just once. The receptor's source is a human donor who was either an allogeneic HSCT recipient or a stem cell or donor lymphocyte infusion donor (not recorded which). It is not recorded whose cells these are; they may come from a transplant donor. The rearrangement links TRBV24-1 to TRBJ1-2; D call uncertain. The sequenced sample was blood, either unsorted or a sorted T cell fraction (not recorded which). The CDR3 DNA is TGTGCCACCAGTGACGGGTATGGCTACACCTTC. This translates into CATSDGYGYTF.